What follows are 27 T cell receptor beta chains derived from one specimen sequenced in a study of T cell repertoires in cytomegalovirus infection (dated by TCRdb to the late 2010s). The run used an Illumina HiSeq 1500. TCRdb took the public reads, trimmed them with fastp at Q25, ran MiXCR for clone calling and kept in-frame beta chains. Rows matching on CDR3 protein sequence are summarized as one entry with the most common DNA and genes. The sample table lists 740,000 or so distinct CDR3 sequences, 35% to 45% of them with a count of one. Around 2.6% of the sample belongs to the ten largest clones. Input material: PBMCs. These receptors all come from a human donor in good health (CMV status not recorded). Some clones in this sample may be carry-over from other donors' samples.

In this sample, this clonotype turned up many times. In DNA form, the CDR3 reads TGTGCCAGCAGTTCCGACAGCCTCAATCAGCCCCAGCATTTT. This sequence encodes CASSSDSLNQPQHF. The chain is built from TRBV28 and TRBJ1-5; TRBD1 might be the D (5 bases). The CDR3 spans 14 residues. Germline-derived CDR1 and CDR2 are MDHEN and SYDVKM. V was cut by 4 bases and J by 3 bases, with 10 bases left in between.

The V and J genes are TRBV12-3 or TRBV12-4 and TRBJ2-7, with TRBD1 identical over 8 bases. V gave up 6 bases and J gave up 5 bases; unmatched junction bases: 12. The CDR3 is made up of 15 amino acids. The CDR3 is CASRTQGAVYHEQYF. The CDR3 DNA sequence: TGTGCCAGCAGAACTCAGGGGGCCGTTTACCACGAGCAGTACTTC.

This sequence joins TRBV10-2 and TRBJ1-6; D unclear. The V end was cut by 2 bases, the J end by 12 bases, with 14 bases between. In germline, CDR1 is WSHSY, CDR2 SAAADI. This CDR3 is built from 14 residues. DNA for the CDR3: TGCGCCAGCAGTGAGAGTACAGCGACGGAACCCCTCCACTTT. As protein: CASSESTATEPLHF.

The chain is built from TRBV5-4 and TRBJ2-2; D might be TRBD1 (6 bases). The V end lost 4 bases, the J end lost 4 bases, and 11 bases lay between the germline ends. Germline V gene data show CDR1 as SGHNT and CDR2 as YYREEE (reference sequence). The CDR3 is made up of 14 amino acids. Written as DNA, the CDR3 is TGTGCCAGCAGCCCAGGACAGCCCACCGGGGAGCTGTTTTTT. It translates to CASSPGQPTGELFF.

This clonotype has more than one count but fewer than ten. J is TRBJ2-2 and V is TRBV29-1, with D possibly TRBD2 on 6 matching bases. CDR1 is SQVTM, CDR2 ANQGSEA, per germline. The V end lost 3 bases, the J end lost 0 bases, and 8 bases lay between the germline ends. The CDR3 length is 14 residues. The chain's CDR3 is CSVEEGANTGELFF. Written as DNA, the CDR3 is TGCAGCGTTGAGGAGGGAGCGAACACCGGGGAGCTGTTTTTT.

This chain joins TRBV28 and TRBJ1-4; TRBD1 aligns across 9 bases. V gave up 6 bases and J gave up 3 bases; unmatched junction bases: 5. The V gene's germline CDR1 is MDHEN and CDR2 SYDVKM. CDR3 length: 15 amino acids. For the CDR3, the DNA is TGTGCCAGCAGACCCTACAGGGGGCCTAATGAAAAACTGTTTTTT. Its translation: CASRPYRGPNEKLFF.

The chain has TRBV7-6 and TRBJ2-7; 12 bases are shared with TRBD2. From germline, CDR1 is SGHVS and CDR2 FNYEAQ. V shed 5 bases and J 2 bases; nucleotides not matched to a gene: 10. This CDR3 region has 17 residues. The CDR3 protein is CASSRITTSGGPYEQYF. CDR3 DNA: TGTGCCAGCAGCCGCATAACGACTAGCGGGGGCCCCTACGAGCAGTACTTC.

This clonotype was seen only a few times. The chain recombines TRBV28 with TRBJ1-1; D remains ambiguous. With 10 bases removed from V and 5 bases from J, the gap between germline ends came to 17 bases. The CDR3 length is 13 residues. The germline V gene encodes CDR1 MDHEN and CDR2 SYDVKM. CDR3 residues: CATLPVVETEAFF. CDR3 nucleotides: TGTGCCACACTACCTGTGGTGGAGACTGAAGCTTTCTTT.

In regard to this clonotype: This may be a read error: a much more frequent sequence differs by one nucleotide. The gene calls are TRBV28 and TRBJ2-2, with 7 bases lining up with TRBD1. Germline loops: CDR1 MDHEN, CDR2 SYDVKM. The V gene end was trimmed by 6 bases and the J gene end by 4 bases; junction bases not matched to a gene: 5. This CDR3 has 14 amino acids. CDR3 residues: CASSYPGGTGELFF. The CDR3 DNA reads TGTGCCAGCAGCTATCCAGGGGGCACCGGGGAGCTGTTTTTT.

This clonotype was observed at least ten times. The genes are TRBV7-3 and TRBJ2-7, with TRBD1 as a possible D gene (5 bases). The CDR3 spans 12 residues. V was pared by 7 bases and J by 2 bases, with 9 bases between. Germline loops: CDR1 SGHTA, CDR2 FQGTGA. CDR3 nucleotide sequence: TGTGCCAGCAAGGGGTCCACCTACGAGCAGTACTTC. Translating it yields CASKGSTYEQYF.

This rearrangement joins TRBV12-3 or TRBV12-4 to TRBJ2-5; D not resolved. Trimming shortened V by 6 bases and J by 10 bases, and 18 bases separated the two germline ends. The CDR3 runs 13 residues. Written as DNA, the CDR3 is TGTGCCAGCAGAGAGGATGGGCCGGCGAGCCAGTACTTC. Amino acid sequence: CASREDGPASQYF.

This clonotype was observed at least ten times. The rearrangement links TRBV7-2 to TRBJ1-2, with TRBD1 matching 8 bases. The germline V gene encodes CDR1 SGHTA and CDR2 FQGNSA. The CDR3 has 15 amino acids. Germline trimming cut 2 bases from V and 8 bases from J; bases unmatched to any gene: 10. CDR3 nucleotides: TGTGCCAGCAGCTTAAATTTGGCAGGGGGCGGGGGCTACACCTTC. Amino acid sequence: CASSLNLAGGGGYTF.

This clonotype has more than one count but fewer than ten. The junction shows a germline mismatch at one end, possibly a read error. This chain uses TRBV7-6 with TRBJ1-5, with D unclear. This CDR3 contains 12 residues. Germline V gene data show CDR1 as SGHVS and CDR2 as FNYEAQ. DNA for the CDR3: TGTGCCAGCGGTACTGGCAAACAGCCCCAGCATTTT. It is translated as CASGTGKQPQHF.

This clonotype was seen more than once but under ten times. V is TRBV28 and J is TRBJ2-3; D gene uncertain. The V end lost 4 bases, the J end lost 6 bases, and 26 bases lay between the germline ends. Germline CDR1 MDHEN, CDR2 SYDVKM. The CDR3 length is 18 residues. Written as DNA, the CDR3 is TGTGCCAGCAGTTCGCCGTCCACGGGTCGGACCCCGGCGGATACGCAGTATTTT. Protein sequence: CASSSPSTGRTPADTQYF.

The V gene is TRBV7-9, the J gene TRBJ1-5; 7 bases align to TRBD1. The CDR3 spans 14 residues. Germline trimming cut 5 bases from V and 4 bases from J; bases unmatched to any gene: 5. Germline-derived CDR1 and CDR2 are SEHNR and FQNEAQ (reference sequence). CDR3 loop: CASSPGTENQPQHF. The CDR3 nucleotides are TGTGCCAGCAGCCCCGGGACAGAGAATCAGCCCCAGCATTTT.

This clonotype appeared a few times. The chain couples TRBV11-2 to TRBJ1-5; TRBD1 matches at 7 bases. This CDR3 contains 16 residues. The germline gives CDR1 SGHAT, CDR2 FQNNGV. V shed 5 bases, J shed 9 bases, and the junction held 16 bases outside the gene matches. The CDR3 loop reads CASSQGVGETLWPQHF. For the CDR3, the DNA is TGTGCCAGCAGCCAGGGGGTAGGGGAGACCTTATGGCCCCAGCATTTT.

The chain's CDR3 is CASRTTLNEQFF. The CDR3 bases are TGTGCCAGCAGGACGACCCTAAATGAGCAGTTCTTC. The chain recombines TRBV2 with TRBJ2-1; no definite D call. Germline V CDR1 and CDR2: SNHLY, FYNNEI. This CDR3 is 12 amino acids long. Trimming removed 6 bases from V and 7 bases from J, with 10 bases in between.

This clonotype has a handful of counts. The J gene is TRBJ2-1, the V gene TRBV12-3 or TRBV12-4; 11 nucleotides line up with TRBD2. This CDR3 comprises 19 residues. V gave up 5 bases and J gave up 2 bases; unmatched junction bases: 14. The CDR3 reads CASSHRRLAGGDTYNEQFF. In nucleotides, the CDR3 is TGTGCCAGCAGTCACCGTCGCCTAGCGGGAGGCGATACCTACAATGAGCAGTTCTTC.

The chain carries TRBV2 and TRBJ2-1, with D maybe TRBD2 (6 bases). Trimming removed 6 bases at V and 7 bases at J, with 13 bases between. The CDR3 covers 13 residues. The germline V gene has CDR1 SNHLY and CDR2 FYNNEI. In DNA, the CDR3 is TGTGCCAGCAGGGCGCCGGGAGCAAATGAGCAGTTCTTC. Protein product: CASRAPGANEQFF.

The V gene is TRBV15, the J gene TRBJ2-7; TRBD1 aligns across 8 bases. Germline V gives CDR1 LNHNV, CDR2 YYDKDF (reference sequence). V was clipped by 2 bases and J by 6 bases; unmatched bases: 12. The length of the CDR3 is 16 residues. DNA of the CDR3: TGTGCCACCAGCAGACGTAGCCGGACAGGGTTGAGCGAGCAGTACTTC. Amino acids: CATSRRSRTGLSEQYF.

The chain joins TRBV20-1 to TRBJ2-2; weak D call: TRBD2 (6 bases). The CDR3 length is 15 residues. V was clipped by 0 bases and J by 3 bases, with 11 bases between them. Germline V gene lookup returns CDR1 DFQATT and CDR2 SNEGSKA (reference sequence). The CDR3 DNA follows: TGCAGTGCTAGAGAGCCAGCGGGCTACACCGGGGAGCTGTTTTTT. This translates into CSAREPAGYTGELFF.

The table lists this clonotype with a few counts. The chain combines TRBV27 with TRBJ2-1; D call uncertain. The CDR3 covers 13 residues. CDR1 is MNHEY and CDR2 is SMNVEV in the germline V gene (reference sequence). Deletions cut 0 bases from V and 9 bases from J, with 9 bases between. The CDR3: CASSLSVTGEQFF. The CDR3 DNA is TGTGCCAGCAGTTTATCTGTTACGGGTGAGCAGTTCTTC.

In regard to this clonotype: A much larger clone lies a single base off, so this may be a read error. The chain has TRBV7-2 and TRBJ2-5; a weak D match, TRBD2 (6 bases). Germline assignment: CDR1 SGHTA and CDR2 FQGNSA. The CDR3 has 15 residues. Trimming cost V 2 bases and J 1 base, with 11 bases left between them. CDR3 region: CASSLIAAFQETQYF. CDR3 nucleotide sequence: TGTGCCAGCAGCTTAATAGCGGCCTTCCAAGAGACCCAGTACTTC.

The chain has TRBV12-3 or TRBV12-4 and TRBJ2-7, with 7 bases matching TRBD1. V lost 3 bases, J lost 6 bases, and 8 bases stayed unmatched. This CDR3 region has 14 residues. In nucleotides, the CDR3 is TGTGCCAGCAGTTTGATTCAGGGGGTAGGCGAGCAGTACTTC. Translating it yields CASSLIQGVGEQYF.

In its sample, this clonotype was seen a few times. This chain links TRBV28 with TRBJ1-5; 7 positions match TRBD1. The CDR3 is 16 residues long. The germline CDR1 and CDR2 sequences are MDHEN and SYDVKM. The V segment lost 3 bases and the J segment 1 base; nucleotides outside the gene matches: 6. The CDR3 DNA follows: TGTGCCAGCAGTTTTTTAGGGGGCGTGAGCAATCAGCCCCAGCATTTT. It encodes CASSFLGGVSNQPQHF.

The rearrangement uses TRBV4-1 and TRBJ2-1; D unclear. Trimming removed 0 bases at V and 9 bases at J, with 15 bases between. This CDR3 contains 15 residues. The V gene's germline CDR1 is MGHRA and CDR2 YSYEKL. CDR3 residues: CASSQESPSYGEQFF. Here the CDR3 DNA reads TGCGCCAGCAGCCAAGAGTCCCCTAGTTATGGTGAGCAGTTCTTC.

This clonotype was recorded only once. The genes are TRBV6-6 and TRBJ2-5; no clear D. Trimming removed 5 bases at V and 7 bases at J, with 11 bases between. The CDR3 consists of 12 residues. Per the germline V gene, CDR1 is MNHNY and CDR2 is SVGAGI (reference sequence). Here the CDR3 reads CASSAHLGTQYF. Written as DNA, the CDR3 is TGTGCCAGCAGTGCACACTTAGGGACCCAGTACTTC.